This T cell receptor (beta chain) was recovered during a study of T cells after posttransplantation cyclophosphamide. This CDR3 contains 17 residues. Germline V gene data show CDR1 as LGHNA and CDR2 as YSLEER. Trimming took off 0 bases at V and 2 bases at J, with 15 bases between the two ends. Study-wide findings and caveats: TRB clonality was highly associated with recipient CMV seropositivity and reactivation. Tissue-infiltrating T cells from skin or gut overlapped little with blood T cells. Later post-transplant blood repertoires were often dominated by donor CD8+ memory clones.

On the day of bone marrow donation, the related graft donor provided peripheral blood. Assay used: immunoSEQ multiplex PCR; TCRdb lists only in-frame clones, some missing. The profile covers around 28,000 clones, none occurring a single time. This clone occurred a few times. The antigen is not known. This chain joins TRBV4-3 and TRBJ2-3; perhaps TRBD1 as D (6 bases). Source material: PBMCs. The sequence derives from a woman aged 55-75 years in good health, CMV-negative, and a related stem cell transplant donor. CDR3 sequence: CASSQDRAQGYTDTQYF. CDR3 nucleotides: TGCGCCAGCAGCCAAGATAGGGCACAGGGTTACACAGATACGCAGTATTTT.